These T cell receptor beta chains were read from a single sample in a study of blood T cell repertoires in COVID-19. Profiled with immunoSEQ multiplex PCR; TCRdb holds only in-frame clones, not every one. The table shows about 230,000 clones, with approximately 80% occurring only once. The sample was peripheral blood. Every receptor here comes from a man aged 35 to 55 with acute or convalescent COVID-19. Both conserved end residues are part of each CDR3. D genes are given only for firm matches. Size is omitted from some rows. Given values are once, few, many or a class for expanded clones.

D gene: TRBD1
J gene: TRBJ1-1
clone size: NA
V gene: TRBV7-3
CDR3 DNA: TGTGCCAGCAAACTGAGGGGGCTCGACACTGAAGCTTTCTTT
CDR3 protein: CASKLRGLDTEAFF

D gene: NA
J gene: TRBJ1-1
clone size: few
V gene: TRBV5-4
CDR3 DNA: TGTGCCAGCAGCTGGGGGGGAGAGGCAAGCACTGAAGCTTTCTTT
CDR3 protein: CASSWGGEASTEAFF

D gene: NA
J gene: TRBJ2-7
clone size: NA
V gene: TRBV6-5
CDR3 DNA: TGTGCCAGCACCCCGGACTACAACTCCTACGAGCAGTACTTC
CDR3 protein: CASTPDYNSYEQYF

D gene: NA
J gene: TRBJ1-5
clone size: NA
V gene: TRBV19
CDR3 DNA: TGTGCCAGTATGGGGAGCCACCGCTCAGATCAGCCCCAGCATTTT
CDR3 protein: CASMGSHRSDQPQHF

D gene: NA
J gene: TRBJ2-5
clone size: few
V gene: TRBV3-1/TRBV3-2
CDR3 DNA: TGTGCCAGCAGCCAAGAGCCAGCGATCGACTTC
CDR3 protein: CASSQEPAIDF

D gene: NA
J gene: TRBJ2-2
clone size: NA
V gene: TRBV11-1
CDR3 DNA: TGTGCCAGCAGCTGGGGCGGGAACACCGGGGAGCTGTTTTTT
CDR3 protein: CASSWGGNTGELFF

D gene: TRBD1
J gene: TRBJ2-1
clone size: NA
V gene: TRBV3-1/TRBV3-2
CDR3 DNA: TGTGCCAGCAGCTCTTTTACAGGGGAAAGGGACAATGAGCAGTTCTTC
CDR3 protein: CASSSFTGERDNEQFF

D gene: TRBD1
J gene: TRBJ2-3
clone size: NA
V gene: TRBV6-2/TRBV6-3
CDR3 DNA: TGTGCCAGCAGTGATTTGGACAGGGGGTACACAGATACGCAGTATTTT
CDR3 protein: CASSDLDRGYTDTQYF

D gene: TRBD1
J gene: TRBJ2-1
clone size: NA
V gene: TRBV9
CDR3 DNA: TGTGCCAGCAGCGCTGGGGACAGGGGTTTGCATGAGCAGTTCTTC
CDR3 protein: CASSAGDRGLHEQFF

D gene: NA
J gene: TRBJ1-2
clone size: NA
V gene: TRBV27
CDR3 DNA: TGTGCCAGCAAAGTACAGAACATAGCTAACTATGGCTACACCTTC
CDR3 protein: CASKVQNIANYGYTF

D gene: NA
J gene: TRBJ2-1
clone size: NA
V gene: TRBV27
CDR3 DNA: TGTGCCAGCAGTTTGGGGGGAAATGAGCAGTTCTTC
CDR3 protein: CASSLGGNEQFF

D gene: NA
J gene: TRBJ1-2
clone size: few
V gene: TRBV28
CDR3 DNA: TGTGCCAGCAGCCCACCCGAAGCGTATGGCTACACCTTC
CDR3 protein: CASSPPEAYGYTF

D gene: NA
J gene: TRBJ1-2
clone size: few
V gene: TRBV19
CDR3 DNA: TGTGCCAGTAGTAGCGCAGGGCGCGGGGGCTATGGCTACACCTTC
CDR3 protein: CASSSAGRGGYGYTF

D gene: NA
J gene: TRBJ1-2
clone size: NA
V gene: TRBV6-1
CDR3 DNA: TGTGCCAGCAGTGAAATACCGCCTGCGGAAGACTATGGCTACACCTTC
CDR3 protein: CASSEIPPAEDYGYTF

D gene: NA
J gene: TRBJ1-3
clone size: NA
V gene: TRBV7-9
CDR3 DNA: TGTGCCAGCAGCCAGGACTCTGGAAACACCATATATTTT
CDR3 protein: CASSQDSGNTIYF

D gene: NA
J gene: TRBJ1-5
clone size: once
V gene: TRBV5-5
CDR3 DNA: TGTGCCAGCAGCCCTCCAGGGTTCAATCAGCCCCAGCATTTT
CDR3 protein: CASSPPGFNQPQHF

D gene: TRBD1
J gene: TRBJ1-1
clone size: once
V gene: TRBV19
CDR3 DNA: TGTGCCAGTACGGAGGGGACAGGGAAGAACACTGAAGCTTTCTTT
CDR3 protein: CASTEGTGKNTEAFF

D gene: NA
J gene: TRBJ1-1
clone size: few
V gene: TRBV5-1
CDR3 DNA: TGCGCCAGCACCATCGACCGGGGACTAACTGAAGCTTTCTTT
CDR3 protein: CASTIDRGLTEAFF

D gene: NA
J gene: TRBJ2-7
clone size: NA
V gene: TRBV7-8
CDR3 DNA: TGTGCCAGCAGCCCAGAGGGCTACGAGCAGTACTTC
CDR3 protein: CASSPEGYEQYF

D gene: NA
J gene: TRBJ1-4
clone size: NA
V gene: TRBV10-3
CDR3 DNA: TGTGCCATCAGTCGAACAGGGAATGAAAAACTGTTTTTT
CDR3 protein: CAISRTGNEKLFF

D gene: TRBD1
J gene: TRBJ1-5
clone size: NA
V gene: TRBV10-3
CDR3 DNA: TGTGCCATCAGGGGGACAGGCGCTCAGCCCCAGCATTTT
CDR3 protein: CAIRGTGAQPQHF

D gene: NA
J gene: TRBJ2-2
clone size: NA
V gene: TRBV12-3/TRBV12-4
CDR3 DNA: TGTGCCAGTTCTGAGATTAACACCGGGGAGCTGTTTTTT
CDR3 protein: CASSEINTGELFF

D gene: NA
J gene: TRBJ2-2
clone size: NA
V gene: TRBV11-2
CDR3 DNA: TGTGCCAGCAGCTGGAGCTATTTTTCCGGGGAGCTGTTTTTT
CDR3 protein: CASSWSYFSGELFF

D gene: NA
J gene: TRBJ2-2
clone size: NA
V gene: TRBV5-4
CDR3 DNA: TGTGCCAGCAGCTATCCTCCCGGGGAGCTGTTTTTT
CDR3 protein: CASSYPPGELFF

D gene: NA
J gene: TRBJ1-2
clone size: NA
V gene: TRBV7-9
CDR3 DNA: TGTGCCAGCAACTCGGACGGGGGCTATGGCTACACCTTC
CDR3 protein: CASNSDGGYGYTF

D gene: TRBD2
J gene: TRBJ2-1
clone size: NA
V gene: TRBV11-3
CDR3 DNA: TGTGCCAGCAGCCAGAGCGGGAGGGGGGGTGAGCAGTTCTTC
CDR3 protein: CASSQSGRGGEQFF

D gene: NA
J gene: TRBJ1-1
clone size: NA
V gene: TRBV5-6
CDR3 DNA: TGTGCCAGCAGCTTGGTAGGGGAGAACACTGAAGCTTTCTTT
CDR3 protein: CASSLVGENTEAFF

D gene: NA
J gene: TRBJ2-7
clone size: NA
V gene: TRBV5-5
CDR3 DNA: TGTGCCAGCAACTTGGACTACAATTACGAGCAGTACTTC
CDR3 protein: CASNLDYNYEQYF

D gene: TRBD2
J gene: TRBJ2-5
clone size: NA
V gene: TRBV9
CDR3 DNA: TGTGCCAGCAGCCAAGCGGGGCAAGAGACCCAGTACTTC
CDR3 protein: CASSQAGQETQYF